The entry below describes one T cell receptor (beta chain). The antigen remains unidentified. The authors prepared the TCRbeta library with unique molecular identifiers. TCRdb re-called the PCR reads through MiXCR, storing one row per CDR3 protein. This sample has around 100,000 distinct CDR3 sequences, with approximately 6% found just once. The sample belongs to a study of T-cell reconstitution after alpha-beta-depleted transplantation in children. Regarding the study as a whole: Reported findings indicate that, about two months after transplant, alpha-beta T cells came from several hundred expanded clones, which were derived from non-depleted graft cells.

The clonotype was recovered from a female patient between 2 and 15 years old who had a stem cell transplant for Fanconi anemia, so the T cells may come from the graft donor. The specimen comprised PBMCs, mostly from graft donor cells, sampled 60 days after TCRalphabeta/CD19-depleted stem cell transplant.

The DNA for the CDR3 is TGTGCCAGCAGCCAAGATGACAGGGCCAACACCGGGGAGCTGTTTTTT. Encoded protein: CASSQDDRANTGELFF. This sequence joins TRBV3-1 and TRBJ2-2; TRBD1 matches 7 bases. The CDR3 spans 16 residues. After removal of 0 bases from V and 2 bases from J, the junction contained 3 bases not matched to a gene. Germline CDR1 is LGHDT and CDR2 is YNNKEL (reference sequence).